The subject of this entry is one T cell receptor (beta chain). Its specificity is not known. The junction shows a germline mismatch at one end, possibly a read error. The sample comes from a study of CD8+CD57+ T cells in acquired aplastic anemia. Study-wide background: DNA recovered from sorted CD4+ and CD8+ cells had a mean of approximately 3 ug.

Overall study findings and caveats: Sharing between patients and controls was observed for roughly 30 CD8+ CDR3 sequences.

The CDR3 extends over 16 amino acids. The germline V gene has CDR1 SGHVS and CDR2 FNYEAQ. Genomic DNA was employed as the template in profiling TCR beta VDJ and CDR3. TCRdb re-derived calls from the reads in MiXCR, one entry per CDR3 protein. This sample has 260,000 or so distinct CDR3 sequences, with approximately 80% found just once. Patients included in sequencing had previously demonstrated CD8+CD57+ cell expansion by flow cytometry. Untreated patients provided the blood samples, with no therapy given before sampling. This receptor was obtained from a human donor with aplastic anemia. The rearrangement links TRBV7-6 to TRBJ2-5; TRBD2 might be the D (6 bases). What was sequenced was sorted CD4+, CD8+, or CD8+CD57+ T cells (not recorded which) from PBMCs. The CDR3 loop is CASSLAHGTWGEAQYF. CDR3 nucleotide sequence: TGTGCCAGCAGCTTAGCCCACGGGACTTGGGGAGAGGCCCAGTACTTC.